The 29 T cell receptor beta chains given below trace back to one sample, sequenced in a study of OX40 agonist ivuxolimab in advanced cancers. Clones were read by immunoSEQ multiplex PCR, and TCRdb kept only the in-frame ones, dropping some. This table has about 50,000 clones, 65% to 85% appearing once. The sample was CD4+ or CD8+ T cells sorted from blood, taken in a trial of the OX40 agonist ivuxolimab. Every receptor here comes from an adult with an advanced solid tumor such as melanoma, head and neck, liver or kidney cancer.

This chain joins TRBV5-6 and TRBJ2-3; D is ambiguous. The V gene's germline CDR1 is SGHDT and CDR2 YYEEEE. The CDR3 consists of 17 residues. V lost 0 bases to trimming and J lost 1 base, with 15 bases between them. The CDR3 coding sequence is TGTGCCAGCAGCTTGGGGCTCTCGGAAGGTGGCACAGATACGCAGTATTTT. Translation: CASSLGLSEGGTDTQYF.

About this clone itself: The junction does not match germline at one end; this may be a read error. V and J are TRBV18 and TRBJ1-1, with D perhaps TRBD1 (5 bases). Per the germline V gene, CDR1 is KGHSH and CDR2 is LQKENI. The CDR3 spans 14 residues. The CDR3 protein is CAGSQDRGDTEAFF. CDR3 nucleotides: TGTGCCGGCTCACAAGACCGAGGGGACACTGAAGCTTTCTTT. Combining the CDR3 with reference TRBV18 and TRBJ1-1 gives the whole variable domain NAGVMQNPRHLVRRRGQEARLRCSPMKGHSHVYWYRQLPEEGLKFMVYLQKENIIDESGMPKERFSAEFPKEGPSILRIQQVVRGDSAAYFCAGSQDRGDTEAFFGQGTRLTVV.

The chain joins TRBV28 to TRBJ2-6; 8 bases align to TRBD2. Looked up from germline, CDR1 is MDHEN and CDR2 is SYDVKM. J was trimmed by 2 bases and V by 4 bases; bases with no gene match: 7. This CDR3 comprises 17 residues. For the CDR3, the DNA is TGTGCCAGCAGTTACCCCTCGGGAGGGACTGGGGCCAACGTCCTGACTTTC. Encoded protein: CASSYPSGGTGANVLTF.

This rearrangement joins TRBV7-2 to TRBJ1-1, with D perhaps matching TRBD1 (6 bases). Trimming left V 5 bases short and J 1 base short, with 8 bases between. The CDR3 has 13 residues. Germline values: CDR1 SGHTA, CDR2 FQGNSA. The CDR3 is CASSLQGNTEAFF. The CDR3 DNA reads as TGTGCCAGCAGCCTACAGGGGAACACTGAAGCTTTCTTT. Variable domain in full (rest from reference TRBV7-2 and TRBJ1-1): GAGVSQSPSNKVTEKGKDVELRCDPISGHTALYWYRQSLGQGLEFLIYFQGNSAPDKSGLPSDRFSAERTGGSVSTLTIQRTQQEDSAVYLCASSLQGNTEAFFGQGTRLTVV.

Only one count was recorded for this clone. The genes are TRBV7-2 and TRBJ2-7; D gene unclear. The CDR3 has 15 residues. Trimming took off 5 bases at V and 0 bases at J, with 14 bases between the two ends. CDR1 is SGHTA, CDR2 FQGNSA, per germline. CDR3 DNA sequence: TGTGCCAGCAGCCACAGACTCTTGAGCTCCTACGAGCAGTACTTC. This sequence encodes CASSHRLLSSYEQYF.

The chain combines TRBV9 with TRBJ2-2; 9 nucleotides line up with TRBD2. The CDR3 loop spans 17 amino acids. Trimming cost V 4 bases and J 4 bases; bases outside gene matches: 11. Germline V CDR1 and CDR2: SGDLS, YYNGEE. The CDR3 reads CASSPTAGGPVTGELFF. CDR3 bases: TGTGCCAGCAGCCCGACGGCGGGAGGGCCGGTCACCGGGGAGCTGTTTTTT.

In this sample, this clone turned up once. The V call is TRBV6-6, the J call TRBJ2-5, with 8 bases fitting TRBD2. The V and J ends lost 3 bases and 1 base, in that order; junction bases with no gene match: 7. In germline, CDR1 is MNHNY, CDR2 SVGAGI (reference sequence). The CDR3 has 16 amino acids. DNA for the CDR3: TGTGCCAGCAGTTATCCCGCGGGAGGACTCCAAGAGACCCAGTACTTC. Translated: CASSYPAGGLQETQYF.

This chain uses TRBV11-2 with TRBJ2-3, with D possibly TRBD2 on 7 matching bases. This CDR3 spans 17 amino acids. Germline CDR1 and CDR2: SGHAT and FQNNGV. V was pared by 1 base and J by 4 bases, with 18 bases between. The CDR3 region has the DNA TGTGCCAGCAGCTTAGCTCCTCTAGGGGGGGTTGCAGATACGCAGTATTTT. This codes for CASSLAPLGGVADTQYF.

This rearrangement joins TRBV7-9 to TRBJ2-7, with 9 bases fitting TRBD1. The CDR3 is 14 residues long. The germline V gene encodes CDR1 SEHNR and CDR2 FQNEAQ (reference sequence). After removal of 0 bases from V and 6 bases from J, the junction contained 3 bases not matched to a gene. CDR3 loop: CASSLAGQGIEQYF. The CDR3 DNA follows: TGTGCCAGCAGCTTAGCGGGACAGGGAATCGAGCAGTACTTC. The variable domain in full, with the rest retrieved from reference TRBV7-9 and TRBJ2-7, is DTGVSQNPRHKITKRGQNVTFRCDPISEHNRLYWYRQTLGQGPEFLTYFQNEAQLEKSRLLSDRFSAERPKGSFSTLEIQRTEQGDSAMYLCASSLAGQGIEQYFGPGTRLTVT.

V gene TRBV5-1 combines with J gene TRBJ2-1, with D perhaps TRBD2 (6 bases). CDR1 is SGHRS and CDR2 is YFSETQ in the germline V gene. V dropped 4 bases and J dropped 5 bases, with 13 bases sitting between them. The CDR3 totals 14 residues. DNA for the CDR3: TGCGCCAGCAGCCCGGGAGCCCCTGACAATGAGCAGTTCTTC. Protein sequence: CASSPGAPDNEQFF.

V is TRBV5-1 and J is TRBJ2-7; TRBD2 agrees at 8 bases. The CDR3 length is 15 residues. Germline-derived CDR1 and CDR2 are SGHRS and YFSETQ. J gave up 5 bases and V 4 bases, and 11 bases lay outside the gene matches. CDR3 sequence (DNA): TGCGCCAGCAGCACACGGGGACTAGATTTAGACGAGCAGTACTTC. Translating it yields CASSTRGLDLDEQYF.

This clone was detected only a few times. The chain couples TRBV2 to TRBJ1-2; TRBD1 is a possible D gene (5 bases). The CDR3 runs 14 residues. Trimming shortened V by 4 bases and J by 1 base, and 10 bases separated the two germline ends. The germline V gene has CDR1 SNHLY and CDR2 FYNNEI. The CDR3 loop is CASSGDRLNYGYTF. The CDR3 nucleotides are TGTGCCAGCAGTGGTGACAGACTTAACTATGGCTACACCTTC.

This rearrangement joins TRBV6-6 to TRBJ2-7; D is unresolved. V lost 0 bases, J lost 1 base, and 13 bases lay in between. Per germline, CDR1 MNHNY and CDR2 SVGAGI (reference sequence). This CDR3 spans 16 amino acids. CDR3 bases: TGTGCCAGCAGTTACTCGAACTGGGCCCCGTCCTACGAGCAGTACTTC. Translated, it gives CASSYSNWAPSYEQYF.

This chain connects TRBV2 to TRBJ1-1; no clear D gene. Between the trimmed V and J ends, which lost 4 bases and 1 base, there was a span of 7 bases. The CDR3 runs 13 residues. Per germline, CDR1 SNHLY and CDR2 FYNNEI. In DNA form, the CDR3 reads TGTGCCAGCAGTGTCGAGGGGAACACTGAAGCTTTCTTT. Residues: CASSVEGNTEAFF.

The genes are TRBV18 and TRBJ2-3, with D possibly being TRBD2 (5 bases). CDR1 is KGHSH, CDR2 LQKENI, per germline. There are 12 residues in the CDR3. Trimming removed 6 bases from V and 5 bases from J, with 9 bases in between. Here the CDR3 reads CASSPAGDTQYF. CDR3 bases: TGTGCCAGCTCCCCGGCGGGAGATACGCAGTATTTT.

V and J are TRBV28 and TRBJ2-1; TRBD1 matches at 8 bases. Germline trimming cut 6 bases from V and 8 bases from J; bases unmatched to any gene: 9. This CDR3 spans 14 amino acids. CDR1 and CDR2 from the germline V gene are MDHEN and SYDVKM. CDR3: CASSPGQGWDEQFF. The CDR3 DNA reads TGTGCCAGCAGCCCCGGACAGGGTTGGGATGAGCAGTTCTTC.

The sample holds one count of this clone. The rearrangement links TRBV10-3 to TRBJ1-4; D gene ambiguous. Trimming removed 0 bases from V and 0 bases from J, with 14 bases in between. This CDR3 spans 18 amino acids. Germline CDR1 reads ENHRY; CDR2 reads SYGVKD. The CDR3 loop is CAISESLRAGSTNEKLFF. CDR3 coding DNA: TGTGCCATCAGTGAGTCCCTGAGGGCGGGCTCAACTAATGAAAAACTGTTTTTT.

The genes are TRBV5-1 and TRBJ1-1; D remains unclear. V was shortened by 1 base and J by 4 bases, with 8 bases between the two germline ends. Germline lookup yields CDR1 SGHRS and CDR2 YFSETQ. The CDR3 is made up of 13 amino acids. As DNA, the CDR3 is TGCGCCAGCAGCTTGATAGGGTCCACTGAAGCTTTCTTT. Translated, it gives CASSLIGSTEAFF.

This sequence joins TRBV30 and TRBJ2-7; D may correspond to TRBD1 or TRBD2 (5 bases each). The V gene's germline CDR1 is GTSNPN and CDR2 SVGIG (reference sequence). The CDR3 length is 12 residues. The ends were cut back, 2 bases at V and 6 bases at J, with 11 bases in the middle. The CDR3 bases are TGTGCCTGGAGTATACATGGGGGCGAGCAGTACTTC. Encoded protein: CAWSIHGGEQYF.

The chain is built from TRBV29-1 and TRBJ2-1, with D tentatively TRBD1 (6 bases). In germline, CDR1 is SQVTM, CDR2 ANQGSEA. The CDR3 has 11 amino acids. Trimming removed 6 bases at V and 6 bases at J, with 9 bases between. For the CDR3, the DNA is TGCAGCGTGGGGGACACCAATGAGCAGTTCTTC. Its translation is CSVGDTNEQFF.

As regards this clone: The junction differs from germline at one of its ends, possibly a read error. The rearrangement joins TRBV18 to TRBJ2-3; 13 bases map to TRBD2. Germline CDR1 reads KGHSH; CDR2 reads LQKENI. The CDR3 has 16 amino acids. The CDR3 sequence is CASSPWTSGGTGTQYF. The DNA for the CDR3 is TGTGCCAGCTCACCATGGACTAGCGGGGGCACAGGTACGCAGTATTTT.

V and J are TRBV28 and TRBJ2-3, with TRBD1 matching over 9 bases. Unmatched junction bases numbered 6, after V lost 2 bases and J lost 3 bases. In germline, CDR1 is MDHEN, CDR2 SYDVKM. The CDR3 sequence is 16 residues long. CDR3: CASSLVRDRATDTQYF. CDR3 coding DNA: TGTGCCAGCAGTTTAGTCCGGGACAGGGCAACAGATACGCAGTATTTT.

The rearrangement joins TRBV28 to TRBJ2-1; TRBD2 matches at 10 bases. J lost 2 bases, V lost 7 bases, and 5 bases had no gene match. The CDR3 is 15 residues long. Germline CDR1 MDHEN, CDR2 SYDVKM. Written as DNA, the CDR3 is TGTGCCAGCATTCAGCGGGAGGGCCCCTACAATGAGCAGTTCTTC. Its translation: CASIQREGPYNEQFF.

This clone was observed a few times. This chain joins TRBV7-8 and TRBJ2-7, with unresolved D. The CDR3 is made up of 13 amino acids. Deletions cut 1 base from V and 1 base from J, with 5 bases between. The germline V gene has CDR1 SGHVS and CDR2 FQNEAQ. CDR3 region: CASSLGVSYEQYF. CDR3 DNA sequence: TGTGCCAGCAGCTTAGGGGTATCCTACGAGCAGTACTTC. The full variable domain, with the rest looked up from reference TRBV7-8 and TRBJ2-7, is GAGVSQSPRYKVAKRGQDVALRCDPISGHVSLFWYQQALGQGPEFLTYFQNEAQLDKSGLPSDRFFAERPEGSVSTLKIQRTQQEDSAVYLCASSLGVSYEQYFGPGTRLTVT.

This clone has a single count. The chain recombines TRBV11-3 with TRBJ2-2, with D possibly matching TRBD2 (5 bases). This CDR3 region has 13 residues. V lost 3 bases, J lost 6 bases, and 8 bases lay in between. Germline V CDR1 and CDR2: SGHNT, YENEEA. For the CDR3, the DNA is TGTGCCAGCAGCTTGAGGGCCCCCGGGGAGCTGTTTTTT. Translated: CASSLRAPGELFF. Using reference TRBV11-3 and TRBJ2-2 for the parts outside the CDR3, the full variable domain is EAGVVQSPRYKIIEKKQPVAFWCNPISGHNTLYWYLQNLGQGPELLIRYENEEAVDDSQLPKDRFSAERLKGVDSTLKIQPAELGDSAVYLCASSLRAPGELFFGEGSRLTVL.

This sequence joins TRBV20-1 and TRBJ2-7, with no clear D. From germline, CDR1 is DFQATT and CDR2 SNEGSKA (reference sequence). CDR3 length: 11 amino acids. V shed 6 bases and J shed 6 bases, with 12 bases lying between them. CDR3 loop: CSAAPGGEQYF. CDR3 DNA sequence: TGCAGTGCAGCCCCAGGCGGCGAGCAGTACTTC.

The chain uses TRBV6-4 and TRBJ2-1, with 7 positions matching TRBD2. Per the germline V gene, CDR1 is MRHNA and CDR2 is SNTAGT. V was pared by 4 bases and J by 9 bases, with 6 bases of the junction left unmatched. The CDR3 runs 13 residues. CDR3 nucleotides: TGTGCCAGCAGTGTTGGGGAGGGCCTTGAGCAGTTCTTC. The encoded protein is CASSVGEGLEQFF.

The count of this clone is one. This chain uses TRBV7-3 with TRBJ2-5; D is undetermined. The length of the CDR3 is 14 residues. Per the germline V gene, CDR1 is SGHTA and CDR2 is FQGTGA. V lost 1 base to trimming and J lost 5 bases, with 11 bases between them. The CDR3 nucleotides are TGTGCCAGCAGCTTAAGTGGTCCCCGTGAGACCCAGTACTTC. Its protein product is CASSLSGPRETQYF.

The V call is TRBV19, the J call TRBJ1-2, with 9 bases aligning to TRBD1. Germline CDR1 reads LNHDA; CDR2 reads SQIVND (reference sequence). There are 18 residues in the CDR3. V lost 3 bases to trimming and J lost 2 bases; unmatched junction nucleotides: 13. The CDR3 nucleotides are TGTGCCAGTAGTATCCAACGGTGGTCGGGACAGGGAAACTATGGCTACACCTTC. This encodes CASSIQRWSGQGNYGYTF.